This entry lists 9 T cell receptor beta chains sequenced from one sample in a study of blood T cell repertoires in COVID-19. Repertoires were generated with immunoSEQ multiplex PCR, while TCRdb's copy carries only in-frame clones and drops some. Of approximately 190,000 clones listed, roughly nine tenths are singletons. Source material: peripheral blood. Source of these receptors: a man aged 55 to 69 with active or convalescent COVID-19.

The chain has TRBV5-5 and TRBJ2-5; D may be TRBD1 (5 bases). V was clipped by 0 bases and J by 4 bases, with 13 bases between them. CDR1 is SGHKS and CDR2 is YYEKEE in the germline V gene (reference sequence). This CDR3 comprises 15 residues. CDR3 sequence reads: CASSLELRGGETQYF. Here the CDR3 DNA reads TGTGCCAGCAGCTTGGAACTTAGGGGTGGAGAGACCCAGTACTTC.

The V call is TRBV9, the J call TRBJ1-2; D is perhaps TRBD1 (6 bases). The germline gives CDR1 SGDLS, CDR2 YYNGEE. The CDR3 extends over 14 amino acids. Trimming cost V 1 base and J 5 bases, with 12 bases left between them. CDR3 sequence reads: CASSVTLQGYGYTF. The CDR3 region has the DNA TGTGCCAGCAGCGTAACCCTCCAGGGGTATGGCTACACCTTC.

Note on this clone: Other DNA variants within this sample encode the same CDR3. The genes are TRBV5-1 and TRBJ1-4; 7 nucleotides line up with TRBD1. This CDR3 region has 16 residues. V gave up 0 bases and J gave up 0 bases; unmatched junction bases: 2. The germline CDR1 and CDR2 sequences are SGHRS and YFSETQ. The CDR3 DNA sequence: TGCGCCAGCAGCTTGGGACAGGGCGCAACTAATGAAAAACTGTTTTTT. It yields the protein CASSLGQGATNEKLFF.

The chain joins TRBV7-3 to TRBJ1-2; D ambiguous. Germline V gene sequence: CDR1 SGHTA, CDR2 FQGTGA. The CDR3 length is 12 residues. V gave up 3 bases and J gave up 1 base, with 3 bases separating them. In nucleotides, the CDR3 is TGTGCCAGCAGCTTCATTAACTATGGCTACACCTTC. Its translation is CASSFINYGYTF.

This chain links TRBV5-1 with TRBJ1-2, with D hard to call. Germline lookup yields CDR1 SGHRS and CDR2 YFSETQ. The CDR3 spans 15 residues. The germline V and J ends were trimmed by 0 bases and 4 bases, with 13 bases remaining between them. CDR3 in amino acids: CASSLDGRRSYGYTF. The DNA for the CDR3 is TGCGCCAGCAGCTTGGATGGCAGAAGATCCTATGGCTACACCTTC. Supplemented by reference TRBV5-1 and TRBJ1-2, the full variable domain reads KAGVTQTPRYLIKTRGQQVTLSCSPISGHRSVSWYQQTPGQGLQFLFEYFSETQRNKGNFPGRFSGRQFSNSRSEMNVSTLELGDSALYLCASSLDGRRSYGYTFGSGTRLTVV.

The J gene is TRBJ2-7, the V gene TRBV3-1 (or the pseudogene TRBV3-2); 11 bases map to TRBD2. Germline V gene sequence: CDR1 LGHDT, CDR2 YNNKEL (reference sequence). The J segment lost 3 bases and the V segment lost 1 base, leaving 8 bases of the junction unmatched. The CDR3 spans 17 residues. CDR3 in DNA: TGTGCCAGCAGCCAAGTTACTAGCGGGGGCCCTTTCTACGAGCAGTACTTC. Its translation is CASSQVTSGGPFYEQYF.

The chain uses TRBV6-5 and TRBJ1-4; 7 bases are a match to TRBD1. This CDR3 is built from 14 residues. Germline V lookup: CDR1 MNHEY, CDR2 SVGAGI. V shed 0 bases, J shed 7 bases, and the junction held 2 bases outside the gene matches. The CDR3 DNA reads as TGTGCCAGCAGTTACTCGAAGGGGGCTGAAAAACTGTTTTTT. This encodes CASSYSKGAEKLFF.

The gene calls are TRBV5-1 and TRBJ2-1, with D tentatively TRBD2 (6 bases). Trimming pared 3 bases from V and 0 bases from J, leaving 13 bases between. This CDR3 is 16 amino acids long. Germline CDR1 SGHRS, CDR2 YFSETQ. The CDR3 DNA reads TGCGCCAGCAGCTCGGGACTCCTGAGCTCCTACAATGAGCAGTTCTTC. Protein: CASSSGLLSSYNEQFF.

The J gene is TRBJ2-2, the V gene TRBV7-9; 9 nucleotides line up with TRBD1. Germline CDR1 and CDR2: SEHNR and FQNEAQ (reference sequence). There are 15 residues in the CDR3. Germline trimming cut 4 bases from V and 3 bases from J; bases unmatched to any gene: 3. CDR3 loop: CASSSGQGHTGELFF. DNA for the CDR3: TGTGCCAGCAGCTCGGGACAGGGACACACCGGGGAGCTGTTTTTT.